This TCR beta chain stems from a study of pediatric ulcerative colitis (dated by TCRdb to about 2019). At the level of the whole study: Among the ulcerative colitis patients, about seven had pancolitis and two had left-sided colitis, and histology in every patient was consistent with ulcerative colitis. Using the Pediatric Ulcerative Colitis Activity Index, two patients were classed as having mild disease, several as having moderate disease and three as having acute severe colitis. From 8 or 9 newly diagnosed, treatment-naive pediatric ulcerative colitis patients and four non-IBD control children, paired blood and rectal samples were collected. What the work shows at the level of the full study, not this receptor alone: Rectal repertoire features separated controls, mild-moderate and acute severe colitis patients; acute severe colitis showed reduced rectal diversity due to clonal expansions. Autologous blood-rectal clonal overlap was significantly higher in ulcerative colitis patients than in controls, suggesting increased T cell trafficking to inflamed tissue. Only a handful of individuals were included in the healthy control group, which was small. For technical reasons, substantially fewer templates were yielded by the blood samples of two patients, and these blood samples were excluded from blood-rectal overlap analysis. A couple of rectal CDR3 clonotypes were present in all ulcerative colitis patients and in none of the controls. T cells from blood may have been included in the rectal pinch biopsies, particularly in patients with overt colitis. Because repertoires came from total lymphocyte DNA, patterns in rare subsets such as regulatory T cells may not be reflected.

During colonoscopy, one to two pinch biopsies were obtained from the rectum for research. Before the diagnostic colonoscopy, none of the ulcerative colitis patients had been given immunosuppressive medication. Before DNA isolation, rectal biopsies were subjected to proteinase K digestion. The Wizard kit (Promega) was used to extract genomic DNA from blood and intestinal samples. As for this clone: No antigen is known for it. No quality values exist for individual bases; no much larger clone is one base distant.

Through the immunoSEQ TRB Survey service, multiplex V and J primers were used to amplify rearranged CDR3 beta regions from genomic DNA. Survey-level sequencing depth of up to 500,000 reads per sample was used to keep depth equal across samples. Libraries were purified and pooled, and sequencing was performed on Illumina technology. The original pipeline was this. Productive clonality, sample overlap, pairwise scatters, CDR3 beta length, V/D/J gene usage and productiveness were assessed with immunoSEQ online tools. Alongside Shannon and Simpson indices, calculated diversity was computed as the number of unique rearrangements divided by total templates, multiplied by 100. Principal component analysis was performed on Z-score normalized data with the R prcomp function and the ggbiplot package. Morisita's index was used to measure clonal overlap between blood and rectum within each subject. This is the immuneACCESS table as TCRdb keeps it, with only in-frame sequences that have V and J called. A part of the clones is gone; compared with another copy, unresolved V genes explain less than half, and the rest is unexplained. V and J calls and clone size are given by that table; D and trimming were obtained from the DNA. The sample table holds about 20,000 clones, of which approximately 73% were seen once. The ten largest clones represent 6% to 7% of the sample.

For CDR1 and CDR2, the germline V gene lists SGHVS and FNYEAQ. The cysteine opens and the phenylalanine closes a CDR3 of 14 amino acids. Only the CDR3 DNA stays, 42 bases, in frame from base 1. Compared with germline, V lacks 4 bases and J lacks 9 bases; bases without a gene match: 8. This sequence originates from a boy aged 5-17 years with moderate ulcerative colitis. The sample consisted of gut tissue. The receptor chain draws on TRBV7-6 and TRBJ2-3, and 9 junction bases match TRBD1. The CDR3 protein is CASSSRQGGLTQYF. The DNA sequence follows: TGTGCCAGCAGCTCCCGACAGGGGGGTCTAACGCAGTATTTT.